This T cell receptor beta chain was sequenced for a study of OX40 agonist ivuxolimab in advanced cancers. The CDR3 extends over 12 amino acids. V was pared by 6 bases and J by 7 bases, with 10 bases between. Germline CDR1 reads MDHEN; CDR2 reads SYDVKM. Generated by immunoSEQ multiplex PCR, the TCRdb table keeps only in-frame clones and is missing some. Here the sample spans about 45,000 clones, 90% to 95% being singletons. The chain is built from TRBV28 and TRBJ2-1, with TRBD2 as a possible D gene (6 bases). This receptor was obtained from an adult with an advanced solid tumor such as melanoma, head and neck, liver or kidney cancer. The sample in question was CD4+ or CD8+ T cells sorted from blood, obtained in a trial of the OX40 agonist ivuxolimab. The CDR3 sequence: CASRVEGNEQFF. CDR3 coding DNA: TGTGCCAGCAGGGTGGAGGGAAATGAGCAGTTCTTC.